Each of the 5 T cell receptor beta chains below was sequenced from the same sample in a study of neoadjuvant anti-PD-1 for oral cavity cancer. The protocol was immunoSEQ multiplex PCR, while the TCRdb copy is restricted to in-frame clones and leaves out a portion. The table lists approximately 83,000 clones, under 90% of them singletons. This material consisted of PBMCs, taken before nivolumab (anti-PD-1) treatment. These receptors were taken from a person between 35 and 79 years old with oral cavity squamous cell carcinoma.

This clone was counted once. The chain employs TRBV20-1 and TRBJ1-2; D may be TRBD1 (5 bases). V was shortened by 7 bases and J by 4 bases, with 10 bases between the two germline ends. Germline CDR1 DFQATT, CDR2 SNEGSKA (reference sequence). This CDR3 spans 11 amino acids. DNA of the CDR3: TGCAGTGTGCCGAGGGGCTATGGCTACACCTTC. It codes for CSVPRGYGYTF.

CDR3 coding DNA: TGCGCCAGCAGCTTCGGTGACAGGGGGGTCTATGGCTACACCTTC. Its translation is CASSFGDRGVYGYTF. The chain links TRBV5-1 to TRBJ1-2; 9 bases agree with TRBD1. The CDR3 is 15 amino acids. Germline V lookup: CDR1 SGHRS, CDR2 YFSETQ. V shed 2 bases and J 4 bases; nucleotides not matched to a gene: 6.

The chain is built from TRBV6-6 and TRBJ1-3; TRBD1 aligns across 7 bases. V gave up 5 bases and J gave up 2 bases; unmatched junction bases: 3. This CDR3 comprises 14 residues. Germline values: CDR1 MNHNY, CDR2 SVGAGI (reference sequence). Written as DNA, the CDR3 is TGTGCCAGCAGTCAGACAGGGACTGGAAACACCATATATTTT. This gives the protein CASSQTGTGNTIYF.

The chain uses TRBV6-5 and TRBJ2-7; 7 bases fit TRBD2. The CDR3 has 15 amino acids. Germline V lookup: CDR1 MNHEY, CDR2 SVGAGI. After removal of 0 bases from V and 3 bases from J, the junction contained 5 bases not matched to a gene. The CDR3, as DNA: TGTGCCAGCAGTTACTCGGCTAGCGGCTACTACGAGCAGTACTTC. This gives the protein CASSYSASGYYEQYF.

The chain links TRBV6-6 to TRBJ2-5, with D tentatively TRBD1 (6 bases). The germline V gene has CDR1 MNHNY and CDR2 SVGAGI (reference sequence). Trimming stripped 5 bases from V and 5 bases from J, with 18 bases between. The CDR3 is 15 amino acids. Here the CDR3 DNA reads TGTGCCAGCAGTGAGATTACAGGGTCGGTCGAGACCCAGTACTTC. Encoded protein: CASSEITGSVETQYF.